This entry lists 10 T cell receptor beta chains sequenced from one sample in a study of T cell responses to AZD1222 COVID-19 vaccine. Here immunoSEQ multiplex PCR was the method, and the copy in TCRdb shows in-frame clones only, minus some. The sample lists fewer than 85,000 clones; around 90% were seen once. The starting material was peripheral blood, obtained 28 days after the second AZD1222 dose. Receptors were obtained from an adult who received the AZD1222 COVID-19 vaccine.

The chain has TRBV2 and TRBJ1-6, with a tentative D call TRBD1 (5 bases). The length of the CDR3 is 14 residues. Germline V gene data show CDR1 as SNHLY and CDR2 as FYNNEI. V lost 5 bases to trimming and J lost 7 bases, with 12 bases between them. CDR3 region: CASSLAGGNSPLHF. The CDR3, as DNA: TGTGCCAGCAGTTTAGCTGGGGGGAATTCACCCCTCCACTTT.

The chain employs TRBV2 and TRBJ1-2; the match to TRBD1 covers 7 bases. Per germline, CDR1 SNHLY and CDR2 FYNNEI. The CDR3 loop spans 13 amino acids. V was pared by 4 bases and J by 3 bases, with 2 bases of the junction left unmatched. CDR3 in amino acids: CASSAQGHYGYTF. CDR3 nucleotide sequence: TGTGCCAGCAGTGCACAGGGGCACTATGGCTACACCTTC.

V gene TRBV19 combines with J gene TRBJ1-5; tentatively, D is TRBD1 (5 bases). Germline values: CDR1 LNHDA, CDR2 SQIVND (reference sequence). Trimming left V 0 bases short and J 11 bases short, with 20 bases between. CDR3 length: 16 amino acids. The DNA of the CDR3 is TGTGCCAGTAGTATAGATGAGTGGGGGATGGCATCAACCCAGCATTTT. Its protein is CASSIDEWGMASTQHF.

J is TRBJ2-5 and V is TRBV6-2 or TRBV6-3; 8 nucleotides line up with TRBD2. CDR3 length: 14 amino acids. V shed 5 bases and J 4 bases; nucleotides not matched to a gene: 6. Germline-derived CDR1 and CDR2 are MNHEY and SVGEGT. CDR3 loop: CASSRGGRGETQYF. For the CDR3, the DNA is TGTGCCAGCAGTCGGGGGGGCCGGGGAGAGACCCAGTACTTC.

The rearrangement links TRBV4-1 to TRBJ2-3, with TRBD2 matching over 9 bases. J lost 5 bases, V lost 1 base, and 7 bases had no gene match. The CDR3 spans 16 residues. The germline V gene has CDR1 MGHRA and CDR2 YSYEKL. CDR3 nucleotide sequence: TGCGCCAGCAGCCAAGGCCGCGGGGGGGCCGGAGATACGCAGTATTTT. It codes for CASSQGRGGAGDTQYF.

This clone was seen more than once but under ten times. CDR3 sequence reads: CASSPPSENTEAFF. CDR3 coding DNA: TGTGCCAGCTCACCACCTTCTGAAAACACTGAAGCTTTCTTT. This chain uses TRBV18 with TRBJ1-1; D gene uncertain. CDR1 is KGHSH, CDR2 LQKENI, per germline. The CDR3 spans 14 residues. V shed 0 bases and J shed 2 bases, with 7 bases lying between them.

This sequence joins TRBV25-1 and TRBJ2-2, with 8 positions matching TRBD2. With V trimmed by 6 bases and J by 9 bases, 12 bases remained unmatched. The CDR3 runs 15 residues. Germline assignment: CDR1 MGHDK and CDR2 SYGVNS. This CDR3 is CASSLTGGGKRELFF. In DNA form, the CDR3 reads TGTGCCAGCAGCCTTACCGGGGGGGGCAAGAGGGAGCTGTTTTTT.

The chain has TRBV6-5 and TRBJ1-1; tentative D call: TRBD1 (5 bases). CDR1 and CDR2 (germline): MNHEY, SVGAGI. The germline V and J ends were trimmed by 7 bases and 1 base, with 16 bases remaining between them. There are 15 residues in the CDR3. The CDR3 bases are TGTGCCAGCACCCACTCGGCAGGGACGAACACTGAAGCTTTCTTT. This sequence encodes CASTHSAGTNTEAFF.

The genes are TRBV2 and TRBJ1-5; D not resolved. Trimming pared 4 bases from V and 2 bases from J, leaving 6 bases between. CDR1 SNHLY and CDR2 FYNNEI come from the germline V gene. The CDR3 spans 13 residues. The CDR3 DNA follows: TGTGCCAGCAGTGTATCAGGCAATCAGCCCCAGCATTTT. It yields the protein CASSVSGNQPQHF.

The chain joins TRBV6-5 to TRBJ1-1; 7 bases align to TRBD1. CDR3 length: 11 residues. Germline V gene lookup returns CDR1 MNHEY and CDR2 SVGAGI. Trimming cost V 7 bases and J 7 bases; bases outside gene matches: 3. In DNA, the CDR3 is TGTGCCAGCAAGCGGGACAGTGAAGCTTTCTTT. Translating gives CASKRDSEAFF.